These 11 T cell receptor beta chains were all obtained from the same sample, sequenced in a study of blood T cell repertoires in COVID-19. Method: immunoSEQ multiplex PCR; TCRdb's copy keeps in-frame clones and lacks some. The sample comprises hundreds of thousands of clones, roughly 86% of which are singletons, and 1% rests with the top ten. The source material was PBMCs or T cells enriched from blood (not recorded which). The receptors here all came from a woman aged 25-40 years who had recovered from COVID-19.

The chain has TRBV19 and TRBJ2-3; D possibly corresponds to TRBD1 (8 bases). Germline-derived CDR1 and CDR2 are LNHDA and SQIVND (reference sequence). The CDR3 has 17 residues. V shed 5 bases and J shed 4 bases, with 22 bases lying between them. In DNA, the CDR3 is TGTGCCAGTAGTCCTGACCTACAGGGGGGGTGGGCAGATACGCAGTATTTT. This codes for CASSPDLQGGWADTQYF.

The chain links TRBV11-1 to TRBJ2-3; maybe TRBD1 (5 bases). The germline V gene has CDR1 SGHAT and CDR2 FQDESV (reference sequence). The CDR3 sequence is 15 residues long. V dropped 3 bases and J dropped 1 base, with 11 bases sitting between them. For the CDR3, the DNA is TGTGCCAGCAGCTTCCGTGAAGGGGGCACAGATACGCAGTATTTT. Its translation: CASSFREGGTDTQYF. The full variable domain, with the rest looked up from reference TRBV11-1 and TRBJ2-3, is EAEVAQSPRYKITEKSQAVAFWCDPISGHATLYWYRQILGQGPELLVQFQDESVVDDSQLPKDRFSAERLKGVDSTLKIQPAELGDSAMYLCASSFREGGTDTQYFGPGTRLTVL.

The V call is TRBV9, the J call TRBJ2-1; D is unresolved. This CDR3 region has 16 residues. V gave up 0 bases and J gave up 3 bases, with 13 bases separating them. In germline, CDR1 is SGDLS, CDR2 YYNGEE. The CDR3 spells CASSVVESPVYNEQFF. The CDR3, as DNA: TGTGCCAGCAGCGTAGTTGAAAGTCCGGTCTACAATGAGCAGTTCTTC.

J is TRBJ1-5 and V is TRBV19; D is possibly TRBD1 (6 bases). In germline, CDR1 is LNHDA, CDR2 SQIVND (reference sequence). V lost 3 bases, J lost 7 bases, and 13 bases lay in between. This CDR3 has 14 amino acids. CDR3 in amino acids: CASSIMAGGQPQHF. CDR3 coding DNA: TGTGCCAGTAGTATTATGGCGGGGGGCCAGCCCCAGCATTTT. The full variable domain, its missing parts supplied by reference TRBV19 and TRBJ1-5, is DGGITQSPKYLFRKEGQNVTLSCEQNLNHDAMYWYRQDPGQGLRLIYYSQIVNDFQKGDIAEGYSVSREKKESFPLTVTSAQKNPTAFYLCASSIMAGGQPQHFGDGTRLSIL.

This chain joins TRBV2 and TRBJ2-1; 11 bases are a match to TRBD2. There are 15 residues in the CDR3. Germline V CDR1 and CDR2: SNHLY, FYNNEI. With 6 bases clipped from V and 5 bases from J, the junction kept 6 bases outside the gene matches. The CDR3 sequence is CASRVLAGEDNEQFF. Here the CDR3 DNA reads TGTGCCAGCAGGGTACTAGCGGGGGAAGACAATGAGCAGTTCTTC.

The CDR3 sequence: CASSLGFWRGVSTDTQYF. The CDR3 region has the DNA TGTGCCAGCAGCTTAGGATTTTGGCGGGGGGTTAGCACAGATACGCAGTATTTT. The chain is built from TRBV7-2 and TRBJ2-3; 8 bases agree with TRBD2. CDR1 SGHTA and CDR2 FQGNSA come from the germline V gene. J gave up 0 bases and V 1 base, and 9 bases lay outside the gene matches. The CDR3 has 18 amino acids.

This clone was seen only once. The chain recombines TRBV27 with TRBJ1-2, with TRBD1 as a possible D gene (5 bases). Germline loops: CDR1 MNHEY, CDR2 SMNVEV (reference sequence). Deletions cut 2 bases from V and 3 bases from J, with 10 bases between. This CDR3 contains 14 residues. CDR3 in DNA: TGTGCCAGCAGTTTAAAAGGGGCTGACTATGGCTACACCTTC. Translated, it gives CASSLKGADYGYTF.

V gene TRBV24-1 combines with J gene TRBJ2-7; 12 bases match TRBD2. CDR1 and CDR2 from the germline V gene are KGHDR and SFDVKD. The junction had 7 bases not matched to a gene; V was cut back by 4 bases and J by 4 bases. This CDR3 has 16 amino acids. The CDR3 protein is CATSDSGLAGYYEQYF. The CDR3 DNA is TGTGCCACCAGTGACTCCGGACTAGCGGGATATTACGAGCAGTACTTC.

The V call is TRBV4-1, the J call TRBJ2-7; tentatively, D is TRBD2 (5 bases). The germline V gene has CDR1 MGHRA and CDR2 YSYEKL. V was pared by 5 bases and J by 1 base, with 9 bases between. The CDR3 spans 13 residues. DNA for the CDR3: TGCGCCAGCAGCTCGGACTGGTCCTACGAGCAGTACTTC. Its protein product is CASSSDWSYEQYF.

This clone was seen only once. V gene TRBV4-3 combines with J gene TRBJ2-5; a possible D gene is TRBD2 (6 bases). Germline V gives CDR1 LGHNA, CDR2 YSLEER. CDR3 length equals 15 residues. The V end lost 0 bases, the J end lost 5 bases, and 13 bases lay between the germline ends. The CDR3 here is CASSQDHGAGETQYF. CDR3 in DNA: TGCGCCAGCAGCCAAGACCACGGGGCGGGGGAGACCCAGTACTTC.

This clone was observed a single time. The rearrangement joins TRBV5-5 to TRBJ1-4, with a possible D match to TRBD1 (5 bases). V dropped 0 bases and J dropped 5 bases, with 8 bases sitting between them. The CDR3 has 14 amino acids. The germline V gene has CDR1 SGHKS and CDR2 YYEKEE (reference sequence). The CDR3, as DNA: TGTGCCAGCAGCTTGGGCAGGGTAAATGAAAAACTGTTTTTT. Protein sequence: CASSLGRVNEKLFF. The full variable domain, with the rest looked up from reference TRBV5-5 and TRBJ1-4, is DAGVTQSPTHLIKTRGQQVTLRCSPISGHKSVSWYQQVLGQGPQFIFQYYEKEERGRGNFPDRFSARQFPNYSSELNVNALLLGDSALYLCASSLGRVNEKLFFGSGTQLSVL.